The 29 T cell receptor beta chains in this list originate from one sample, sequenced in a study of blood T cell repertoires in COVID-19. Sequencing was performed with immunoSEQ multiplex PCR; in TCRdb, only in-frame clones are kept and a portion is missing. The data show 200,000 or so clones, roughly 90% seen once. The sequenced material came from PBMCs or T cells enriched from blood (not recorded which). These receptors were collected from a woman aged 40 to 50 with acute COVID-19.

The DNA of the CDR3 is TGTGCCAGCTTACAGGTCAATGAGCAGTTCTTC. It translates to CASLQVNEQFF. The rearrangement uses TRBV18 and TRBJ2-1; TRBD1 might be the D (5 bases). This CDR3 has 11 residues. V lost 7 bases and J 6 bases, leaving 7 bases between the germline ends. Germline V CDR1 and CDR2: KGHSH, LQKENI.

The chain is built from TRBV5-6 and TRBJ2-6; TRBD1 matches 10 bases. V shed 5 bases, J shed 8 bases, and the junction held 4 bases outside the gene matches. The CDR3 covers 14 residues. Germline CDR1 is SGHDT and CDR2 is YYEEEE. CDR3 coding DNA: TGTGCCAGCAGGAGACAGGGGGCGACCAACGTCCTGACTTTC. Its translation is CASRRQGATNVLTF.

The V call is TRBV20-1, the J call TRBJ1-4, with D possibly TRBD1 on 5 matching bases. In germline, CDR1 is DFQATT, CDR2 SNEGSKA (reference sequence). The CDR3 is made up of 14 amino acids. V lost 3 bases to trimming and J lost 8 bases, with 16 bases between them. CDR3 region: CSASLLGTYEKLFF. The CDR3 coding sequence is TGCAGTGCTAGTCTCCTCGGGACTTACGAAAAACTGTTTTTT.

The V gene is TRBV18, the J gene TRBJ1-1; 9 bases match TRBD1. Germline V gene data show CDR1 as KGHSH and CDR2 as LQKENI. CDR3 length: 13 amino acids. J lost 2 bases, V lost 7 bases, and 2 bases had no gene match. The CDR3 spells CASLDRGNTEAFF. The CDR3, as DNA: TGTGCCAGCTTGGACAGGGGAAACACTGAAGCTTTCTTT.

The V gene is TRBV5-1, the J gene TRBJ1-2; D is undetermined. There are 14 residues in the CDR3. Trimming took 3 bases from V and 4 from J, leaving 13 bases between them. Germline CDR1 is SGHRS and CDR2 is YFSETQ. As DNA, the CDR3 is TGCGCCAGCAGCTCGTTGGAGCCCCCCTATGGCTACACCTTC. It codes for CASSSLEPPYGYTF. The full variable domain, rest sourced from reference TRBV5-1 and TRBJ1-2, is KAGVTQTPRYLIKTRGQQVTLSCSPISGHRSVSWYQQTPGQGLQFLFEYFSETQRNKGNFPGRFSGRQFSNSRSEMNVSTLELGDSALYLCASSSLEPPYGYTFGSGTRLTVV.

The CDR3 reads CASSQNRDSPLHF. The CDR3 DNA reads as TGTGCCAGCTCACAAAACAGGGATTCACCCCTCCACTTT. The chain has TRBV18 and TRBJ1-6; weak D call: TRBD1 (6 bases). V lost 4 bases to trimming and J lost 8 bases, with 9 bases between them. Germline assignment: CDR1 KGHSH and CDR2 LQKENI. This CDR3 is 13 amino acids long.

The J gene is TRBJ2-7, the V gene TRBV7-2, with unresolved D. CDR1 SGHTA and CDR2 FQGNSA come from the germline V gene. The germline V and J ends were trimmed by 5 bases and 2 bases, with 4 bases remaining between them. The CDR3 runs to 11 residues. The CDR3 sequence: CASSETYEQYF. The CDR3 nucleotides read TGTGCCAGCAGCGAGACCTACGAGCAGTACTTC.

This clone occurred a few times. V usage is TRBV7-9 and J usage is TRBJ1-2, with 7 bases that match TRBD1. The CDR3 covers 18 residues. CDR1 is SEHNR, CDR2 FQNEAQ, per germline (reference sequence). V trimming: 5 bases; J trimming: 2 bases; junction bases outside the gene matches: 17. For the CDR3, the DNA is TGTGCCAGCAGCCCAACCCGGGGACAGCATGTAAACAACTATGGCTACACCTTC. Its translation: CASSPTRGQHVNNYGYTF.

This rearrangement joins TRBV6-5 to TRBJ2-1, with D tentatively TRBD2 (7 bases). The CDR3 spans 15 residues. Trimming removed 2 bases from V and 8 bases from J, with 16 bases in between. The germline gives CDR1 MNHEY, CDR2 SVGAGI. The CDR3 loop reads CASSYRWGGLDEQFF. CDR3 nucleotide sequence: TGTGCCAGCAGTTACCGGTGGGGGGGCTTGGATGAGCAGTTCTTC.

V gene TRBV13 combines with J gene TRBJ1-5, with D perhaps matching TRBD1 (5 bases). Germline CDR1 is PRHDT and CDR2 is FYEKMQ (reference sequence). The CDR3 contains 15 residues. V was trimmed by 0 bases and J by 1 base, leaving 7 bases between them. As DNA, the CDR3 is TGTGCCAGCAGCTTAGGCCAGGGAAGCAATCAGCCCCAGCATTTT. It yields the protein CASSLGQGSNQPQHF.

The chain combines TRBV10-3 with TRBJ2-7; D possibly corresponds to TRBD2 (6 bases). Per the germline V gene, CDR1 is ENHRY and CDR2 is SYGVKD. The CDR3 has 12 residues. V was trimmed by 10 bases and J by 7 bases, leaving 17 bases between them. Written as DNA, the CDR3 is TGTGCCACCTCAACGACCAGCGGGGAGCAGTACTTC. As protein: CATSTTSGEQYF.

This clone was seen more than once but under ten times. J is TRBJ1-1 and V is TRBV21-1; the table's D call, TRBD1, has no DNA check behind it. TRBV21-1 is noted as a pseudogene. CDR3 size: 13 residues. The CDR3: CASTWPWNTEAFF. Written as DNA, the CDR3 is TGTGCCAGCACCTGGCCTTGGAACACTGAAGCTTTCTTT.

This rearrangement joins TRBV5-1 to TRBJ2-5; TRBD2 matches 11 bases. J gave up 4 bases and V 0 bases, and 2 bases lay outside the gene matches. Germline CDR1 and CDR2: SGHRS and YFSETQ. This CDR3 region has 15 residues. The CDR3 DNA is TGCGCCAGCAGCTTGGTAGCGGGGGGGCCAGAGACCCAGTACTTC. Protein product: CASSLVAGGPETQYF.

The chain carries TRBV5-1 and TRBJ2-1; 7 bases agree with TRBD1. With V trimmed by 0 bases and J by 6 bases, 6 bases remained unmatched. CDR1 is SGHRS, CDR2 YFSETQ, per germline. The CDR3 contains 15 residues. The DNA of the CDR3 is TGCGCCAGCAGCTTGGAAGGGGGCGCCTCCAATGAGCAGTTCTTC. Amino acid sequence: CASSLEGGASNEQFF.

The chain links TRBV3-1 (or the pseudogene TRBV3-2) to TRBJ2-1; D might be TRBD2 (6 bases). The germline gives CDR1 LGHDT, CDR2 YNNKEL (reference sequence). V was pared by 0 bases and J by 8 bases, with 14 bases between. CDR3 length: 15 amino acids. The CDR3 bases are TGTGCCAGCAGCCAAGATCGTAGCGGTGTCGATGAGCAGTTCTTC. It yields the protein CASSQDRSGVDEQFF.

V is TRBV30 and J is TRBJ1-2; 7 bases agree with TRBD1. The junction had 12 bases not matched to a gene; V was cut back by 4 bases and J by 4 bases. CDR3 length: 15 amino acids. Germline CDR1 and CDR2: GTSNPN and SVGIG (reference sequence). The CDR3 loop reads CAWNLGTESVYGYTF. The DNA of the CDR3 is TGTGCCTGGAATCTTGGGACAGAGTCCGTCTATGGCTACACCTTC.

The chain is built from TRBV9 and TRBJ1-2; 9 nucleotides match TRBD1. Germline assignment: CDR1 SGDLS and CDR2 YYNGEE. V was pared by 0 bases and J by 2 bases, with 2 bases of the junction left unmatched. The CDR3 is 15 residues long. In DNA form, the CDR3 reads TGTGCCAGCAGCGTAGCAGACAGGGGGAACTATGGCTACACCTTC. It encodes CASSVADRGNYGYTF. The full variable domain, in which reference TRBV9 and TRBJ1-2 provide the parts outside the CDR3, is DSGVTQTPKHLITATGQRVTLRCSPRSGDLSVYWYQQSLDQGLQFLIQYYNGEERAKGNILERFSAQQFPDLHSELNLSSLELGDSALYFCASSVADRGNYGYTFGSGTRLTVV.

The rearrangement links TRBV6-5 to TRBJ2-7; 8 bases map to TRBD1. This CDR3 is built from 15 residues. Germline loops: CDR1 MNHEY, CDR2 SVGAGI. The J segment lost 2 bases and the V segment lost 6 bases, leaving 9 bases of the junction unmatched. The CDR3 DNA follows: TGTGCCAGCAGCCGACATCGGACAGGGACCTACGAGCAGTACTTC. Its translation: CASSRHRTGTYEQYF.

The chain employs TRBV19 and TRBJ1-1, with D hard to call. V lost 6 bases and J lost 5, with 13 bases in between. Germline loops: CDR1 LNHDA, CDR2 SQIVND (reference sequence). The CDR3 length is 13 residues. The CDR3 here is CASSPGRGTEAFF. DNA of the CDR3: TGTGCCAGTAGCCCGGGCCGAGGGACTGAAGCTTTCTTT.

This sequence joins TRBV7-6 and TRBJ1-5; D perhaps matches TRBD1 (5 bases). Trimming left V 2 bases short and J 2 bases short, with 10 bases between. CDR3 length equals 15 residues. From germline, CDR1 is SGHVS and CDR2 FNYEAQ. The CDR3 loop is CASSLQGGGNQPQHF. The CDR3 coding sequence is TGTGCCAGCAGCTTACAGGGAGGAGGCAATCAGCCCCAGCATTTT.

The V gene is TRBV5-6, the J gene TRBJ1-4; 9 bases match TRBD1. This CDR3 has 16 residues. The germline gives CDR1 SGHDT, CDR2 YYEEEE. V shed 4 bases, J shed 0 bases, and the junction held 4 bases outside the gene matches. The CDR3: CASSQDRGATNEKLFF. CDR3 sequence (DNA): TGTGCCAGCAGCCAGGACAGGGGAGCAACTAATGAAAAACTGTTTTTT.

The sample holds a few counts of this clone. CDR3 in DNA: TGTGCCAGCAGTGAAGCTAATCCGACAGGGTTTGAGACCCAGTACTTC. It is translated as CASSEANPTGFETQYF. The chain recombines TRBV2 with TRBJ2-5, with 7 bases matching TRBD1. There are 16 residues in the CDR3. Germline V CDR1 and CDR2: SNHLY, FYNNEI. V lost 0 bases, J lost 5 bases, and 9 bases stayed unmatched.

The chain employs TRBV9 and TRBJ2-1, with 9 bases fitting TRBD2. The CDR3 has 17 amino acids. V lost 7 bases to trimming and J lost 6 bases; unmatched junction nucleotides: 17. Germline CDR1 SGDLS, CDR2 YYNGEE. DNA of the CDR3: TGTGCCAGCGGAGGTAGCGGGGGCGCGGTCCCTACCAATGAGCAGTTCTTC. This gives the protein CASGGSGGAVPTNEQFF.

This clone has only a few counts. The V gene is TRBV7-9, the J gene TRBJ2-2; D is uncertain. CDR3 size: 14 residues. Looked up from germline, CDR1 is SEHNR and CDR2 is FQNEAQ (reference sequence). Trimming pared 3 bases from V and 2 bases from J, leaving 7 bases between. The CDR3 bases are TGTGCCAGCAGCTTGAGTGAAAACACCGGGGAGCTGTTTTTT. Translated, it gives CASSLSENTGELFF.

The V call is TRBV5-1, the J call TRBJ1-6; unclear D gene. Per germline, CDR1 SGHRS and CDR2 YFSETQ. The CDR3 length is 12 residues. V was pared by 5 bases and J by 6 bases, with 6 bases between. CDR3 bases: TGCGCCAGCAGTAGCTCTAATTCACCCCTCCACTTT. Protein: CASSSSNSPLHF.

This chain joins TRBV7-9 and TRBJ2-7; D unclear. V shed 1 base and J shed 3 bases, with 4 bases lying between them. In germline, CDR1 is SEHNR, CDR2 FQNEAQ (reference sequence). CDR3 size: 12 residues. The CDR3 bases are TGTGCCAGCAGCTTAGAGCTCTACGAGCAGTACTTC. It is translated as CASSLELYEQYF.

The V call is TRBV28, the J call TRBJ1-4; no clear D gene. V was cut by 3 bases and J by 5 bases, with 16 bases left in between. CDR1 is MDHEN and CDR2 is SYDVKM in the germline V gene. This CDR3 contains 16 residues. The CDR3 DNA is TGTGCCAGCAGTTTCAGTATTGCAGGCAAGAATGAAAAACTGTTTTTT. Translating gives CASSFSIAGKNEKLFF.

The chain carries TRBV30 and TRBJ1-4, with D perhaps TRBD1 (6 bases). V lost 3 bases and J 7 bases, leaving 18 bases between the germline ends. Germline lookup yields CDR1 GTSNPN and CDR2 SVGIG (reference sequence). The CDR3 runs 15 residues. CDR3 loop: CAWRGRGESREKLFF. CDR3 nucleotides: TGTGCCTGGAGGGGGAGGGGGGAATCTCGTGAAAAACTGTTTTTT.

This chain uses TRBV19 with TRBJ2-2; TRBD2 matches 7 bases. The CDR3 contains 14 residues. The germline V gene encodes CDR1 LNHDA and CDR2 SQIVND (reference sequence). V trimming: 3 bases; J trimming: 5 bases; junction bases outside the gene matches: 3. CDR3 sequence (DNA): TGTGCCAGTAGTATTAGTAGCGGGACCGGGGAGCTGTTTTTT. It codes for CASSISSGTGELFF.